Sequencing of this T cell receptor (beta chain) was carried out in a study of cytomegalovirus exposure and HLA in healthy donors. As concerns this clone: Its antigen is as yet unknown.

Study-wide results and caveats: 150 or so TCR beta chains were listed as cytomegalovirus-associated.

The PCR had 60 Vbeta and 13 Jbeta primers. TCRdb's copy holds only in-frame clones and misses some; the assay was immunoSEQ multiplex PCR. This table holds about 200,000 clones, 70% to 90% found once. Germline CDR1 and CDR2: LGHNA and YNFKEQ. This CDR3 is built from 13 residues. V lost 0 bases, J lost 3 bases, and 6 bases lay in between. This TCR came from a woman in her forties or fifties in good health and CMV-seronegative. The sequenced sample was PBMCs. The rearrangement links TRBV4-2 to TRBJ2-7; unclear D gene. CDR3: CASSQDRDYEQYF. In nucleotides, the CDR3 is TGTGCCAGCAGCCAAGATAGAGACTACGAGCAGTACTTC.